This record looks at one T cell receptor (beta chain) sequence and its context. The data stem from a study of technical replicates of blood from several donors. The ends lost 3 bases at V and 4 bases at J; junction bases unmatched: 5. Germline-derived CDR1 and CDR2 are LNHDA and SQIVND (reference sequence). The CDR3 totals 15 residues. Only in-frame clones appear in the TCRdb table, and some are missing; sequencing was by immunoSEQ multiplex PCR. This table holds tens of thousands of clones, around 94% found once. The sequenced material came from T cells isolated from PBMCs. The rearrangement joins TRBV19 to TRBJ1-5; 8 nucleotides agree with TRBD1. This clonotype originated in a human donor in good health. CDR3 protein: CASSINRGGNQPQHF. The CDR3 DNA reads as TGTGCCAGTAGTATCAACAGGGGGGGGAATCAGCCCCAGCATTTT.